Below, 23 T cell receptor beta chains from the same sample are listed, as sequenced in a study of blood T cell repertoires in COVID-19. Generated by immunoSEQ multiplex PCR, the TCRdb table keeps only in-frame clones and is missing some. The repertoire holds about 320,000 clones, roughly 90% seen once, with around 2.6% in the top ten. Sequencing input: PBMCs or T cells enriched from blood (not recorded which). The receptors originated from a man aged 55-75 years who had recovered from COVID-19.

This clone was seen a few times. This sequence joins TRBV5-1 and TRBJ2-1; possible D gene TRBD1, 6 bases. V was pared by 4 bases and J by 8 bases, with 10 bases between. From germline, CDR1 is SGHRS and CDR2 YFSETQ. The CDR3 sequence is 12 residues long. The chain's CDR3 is CASSITGYEQFF. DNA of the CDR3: TGCGCCAGCAGCATAACAGGGTATGAGCAGTTCTTC. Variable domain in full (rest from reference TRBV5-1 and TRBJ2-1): KAGVTQTPRYLIKTRGQQVTLSCSPISGHRSVSWYQQTPGQGLQFLFEYFSETQRNKGNFPGRFSGRQFSNSRSEMNVSTLELGDSALYLCASSITGYEQFFGPGTRLTVL.

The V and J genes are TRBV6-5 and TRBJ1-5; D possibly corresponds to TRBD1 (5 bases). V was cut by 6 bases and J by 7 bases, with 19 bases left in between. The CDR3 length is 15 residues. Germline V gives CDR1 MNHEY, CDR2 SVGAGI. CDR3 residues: CASSQKGGWGQPQHF. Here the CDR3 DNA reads TGTGCCAGCAGCCAGAAGGGAGGGTGGGGGCAGCCCCAGCATTTT.

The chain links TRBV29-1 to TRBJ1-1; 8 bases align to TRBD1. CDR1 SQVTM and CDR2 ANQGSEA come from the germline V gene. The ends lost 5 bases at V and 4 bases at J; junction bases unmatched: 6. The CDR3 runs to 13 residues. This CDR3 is CSVSRGQGTEAFF. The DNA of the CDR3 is TGCAGCGTTTCCAGGGGGCAGGGCACTGAAGCTTTCTTT.

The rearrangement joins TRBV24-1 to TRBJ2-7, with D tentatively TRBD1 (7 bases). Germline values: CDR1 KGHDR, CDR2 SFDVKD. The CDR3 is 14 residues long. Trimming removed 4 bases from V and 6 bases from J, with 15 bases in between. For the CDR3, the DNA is TGTGCCACCAGTGACCCAGGGGGGTCGGGCGAGCAGTACTTC. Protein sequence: CATSDPGGSGEQYF.

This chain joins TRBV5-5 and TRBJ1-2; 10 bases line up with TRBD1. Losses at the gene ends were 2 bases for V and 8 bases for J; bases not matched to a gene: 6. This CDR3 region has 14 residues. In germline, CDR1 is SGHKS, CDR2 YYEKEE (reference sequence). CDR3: CASSFGTGDRGYTF. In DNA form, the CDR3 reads TGTGCCAGCAGCTTCGGGACAGGGGACCGGGGCTACACCTTC.

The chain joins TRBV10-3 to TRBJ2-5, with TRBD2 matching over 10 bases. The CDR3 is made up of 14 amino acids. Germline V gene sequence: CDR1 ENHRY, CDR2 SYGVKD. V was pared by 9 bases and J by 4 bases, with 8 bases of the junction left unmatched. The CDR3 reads CAIRTSGGGETQYF. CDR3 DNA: TGTGCCATTAGGACTAGCGGAGGGGGAGAGACCCAGTACTTC.

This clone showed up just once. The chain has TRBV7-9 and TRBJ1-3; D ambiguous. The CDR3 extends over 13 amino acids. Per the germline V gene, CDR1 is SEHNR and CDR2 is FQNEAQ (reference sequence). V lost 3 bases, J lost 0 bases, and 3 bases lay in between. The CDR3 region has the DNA TGTGCCAGCAGCTTTTACTCTGGAAACACCATATATTTT. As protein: CASSFYSGNTIYF.

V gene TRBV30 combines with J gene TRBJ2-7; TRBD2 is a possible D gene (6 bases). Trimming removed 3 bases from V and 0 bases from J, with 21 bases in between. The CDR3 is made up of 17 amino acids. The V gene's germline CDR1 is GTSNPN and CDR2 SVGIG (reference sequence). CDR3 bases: TGTGCCTGGAGGGACCGGGACTCTCAAATGAGCTCCTACGAGCAGTACTTC. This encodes CAWRDRDSQMSSYEQYF.

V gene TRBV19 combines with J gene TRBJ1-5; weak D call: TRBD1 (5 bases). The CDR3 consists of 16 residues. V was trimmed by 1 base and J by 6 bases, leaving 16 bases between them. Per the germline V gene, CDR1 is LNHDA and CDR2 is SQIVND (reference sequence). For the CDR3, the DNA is TGTGCCAGTAGTATAGCCGGACAAATGGTAATTCAGCCCCAGCATTTT. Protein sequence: CASSIAGQMVIQPQHF. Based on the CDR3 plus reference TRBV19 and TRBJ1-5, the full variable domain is DGGITQSPKYLFRKEGQNVTLSCEQNLNHDAMYWYRQDPGQGLRLIYYSQIVNDFQKGDIAEGYSVSREKKESFPLTVTSAQKNPTAFYLCASSIAGQMVIQPQHFGDGTRLSIL.

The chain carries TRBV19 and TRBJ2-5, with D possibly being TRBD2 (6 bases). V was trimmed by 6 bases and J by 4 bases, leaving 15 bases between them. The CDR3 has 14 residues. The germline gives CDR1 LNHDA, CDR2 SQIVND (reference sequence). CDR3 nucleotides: TGTGCCAGTAGCTTCTCCCTAGCGATAGAGACCCAGTACTTC. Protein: CASSFSLAIETQYF.

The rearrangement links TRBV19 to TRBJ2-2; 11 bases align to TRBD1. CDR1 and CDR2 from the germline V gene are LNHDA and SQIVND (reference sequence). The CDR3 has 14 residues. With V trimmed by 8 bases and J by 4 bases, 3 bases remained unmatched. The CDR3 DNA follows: TGTGCCAGTGAGGACAGGGGGCTCACCGGGGAGCTGTTTTTT. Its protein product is CASEDRGLTGELFF.

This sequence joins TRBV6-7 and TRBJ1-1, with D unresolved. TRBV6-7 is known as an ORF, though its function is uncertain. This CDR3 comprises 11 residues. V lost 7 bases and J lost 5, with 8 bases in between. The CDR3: CASTPETEAFF. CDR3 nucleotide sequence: TGTGCCAGCACCCCCGAGACTGAAGCTTTCTTT.

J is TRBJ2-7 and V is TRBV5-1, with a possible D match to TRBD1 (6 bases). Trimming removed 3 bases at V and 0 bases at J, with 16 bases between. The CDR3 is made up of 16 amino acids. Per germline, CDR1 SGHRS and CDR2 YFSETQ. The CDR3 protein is CASSSTGQLYSYEQYF. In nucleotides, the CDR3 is TGCGCCAGCAGCTCAACCGGACAGTTATACTCCTACGAGCAGTACTTC.

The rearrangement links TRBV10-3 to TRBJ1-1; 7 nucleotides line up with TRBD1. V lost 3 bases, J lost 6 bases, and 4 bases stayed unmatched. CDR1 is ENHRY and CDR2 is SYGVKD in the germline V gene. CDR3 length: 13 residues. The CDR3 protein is CAISDGTVAEAFF. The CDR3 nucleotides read TGTGCCATCAGTGATGGGACAGTCGCTGAAGCTTTCTTT.

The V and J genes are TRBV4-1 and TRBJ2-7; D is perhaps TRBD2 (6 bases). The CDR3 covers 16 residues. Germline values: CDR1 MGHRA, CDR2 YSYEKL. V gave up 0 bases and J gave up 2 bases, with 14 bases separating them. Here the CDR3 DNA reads TGCGCCAGCAGCCAAGATGGGGTTGGGGGGACCTACGAGCAGTACTTC. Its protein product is CASSQDGVGGTYEQYF.

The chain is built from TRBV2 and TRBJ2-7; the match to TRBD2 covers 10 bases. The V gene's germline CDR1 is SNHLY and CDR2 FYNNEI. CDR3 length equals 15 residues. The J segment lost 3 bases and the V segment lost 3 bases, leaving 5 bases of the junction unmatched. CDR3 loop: CASSEGWTSGYEQYF. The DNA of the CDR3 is TGTGCCAGCAGTGAGGGATGGACTAGCGGCTACGAGCAGTACTTC. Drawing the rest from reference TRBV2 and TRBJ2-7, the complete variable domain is EPEVTQTPSHQVTQMGQEVILRCVPISNHLYFYWYRQILGQKVEFLVSFYNNEISEKSEIFDDQFSVERPDGSNFTLKIRSTKLEDSAMYFCASSEGWTSGYEQYFGPGTRLTVT.

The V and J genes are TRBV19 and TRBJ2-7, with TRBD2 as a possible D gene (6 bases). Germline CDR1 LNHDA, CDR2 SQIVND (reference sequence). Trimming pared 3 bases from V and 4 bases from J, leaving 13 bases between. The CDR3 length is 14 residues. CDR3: CASSMGGFAYEQYF. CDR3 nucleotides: TGTGCCAGTAGTATGGGGGGATTCGCTTACGAGCAGTACTTC.

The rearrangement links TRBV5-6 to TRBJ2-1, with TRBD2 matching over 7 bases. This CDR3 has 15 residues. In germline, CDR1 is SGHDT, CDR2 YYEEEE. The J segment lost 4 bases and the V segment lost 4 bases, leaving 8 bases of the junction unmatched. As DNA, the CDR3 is TGTGCCAGCAGCGGGGAGGGGATTCAATACAATGAGCAGTTCTTC. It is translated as CASSGEGIQYNEQFF. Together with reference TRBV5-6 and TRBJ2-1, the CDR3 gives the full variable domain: DAGVTQSPTHLIKTRGQQVTLRCSPKSGHDTVSWYQQALGQGPQFIFQYYEEEERQRGNFPDRFSGHQFPNYSSELNVNALLLGDSALYLCASSGEGIQYNEQFFGPGTRLTVL.

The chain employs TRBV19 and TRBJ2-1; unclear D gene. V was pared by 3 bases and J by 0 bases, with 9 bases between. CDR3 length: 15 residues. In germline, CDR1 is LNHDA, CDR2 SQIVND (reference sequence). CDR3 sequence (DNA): TGTGCCAGTAGTATTCGAGCGAGCTCCTACAATGAGCAGTTCTTC. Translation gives CASSIRASSYNEQFF.

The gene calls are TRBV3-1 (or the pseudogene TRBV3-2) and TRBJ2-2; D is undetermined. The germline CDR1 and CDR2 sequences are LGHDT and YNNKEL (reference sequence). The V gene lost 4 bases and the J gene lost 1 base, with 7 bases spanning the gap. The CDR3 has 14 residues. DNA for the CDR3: TGTGCCAGCAGCCCGACACTGAACACCGGGGAGCTGTTTTTT. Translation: CASSPTLNTGELFF.

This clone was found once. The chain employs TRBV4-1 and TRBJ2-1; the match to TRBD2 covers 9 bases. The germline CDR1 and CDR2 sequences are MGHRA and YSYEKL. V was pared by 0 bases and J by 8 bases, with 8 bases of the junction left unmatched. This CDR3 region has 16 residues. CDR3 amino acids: CASSQELAGVGDEQFF. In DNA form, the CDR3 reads TGCGCCAGCAGCCAAGAATTAGCGGGAGTTGGAGATGAGCAGTTCTTC.

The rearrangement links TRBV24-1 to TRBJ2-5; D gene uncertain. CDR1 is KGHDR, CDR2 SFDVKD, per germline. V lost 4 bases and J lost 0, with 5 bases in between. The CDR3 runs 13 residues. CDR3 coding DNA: TGTGCCACCAGTGAGTTTAACCAAGAGACCCAGTACTTC. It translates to CATSEFNQETQYF.

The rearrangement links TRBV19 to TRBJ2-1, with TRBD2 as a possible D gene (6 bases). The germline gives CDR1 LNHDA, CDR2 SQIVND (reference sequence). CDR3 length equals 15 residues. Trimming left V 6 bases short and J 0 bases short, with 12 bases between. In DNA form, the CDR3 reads TGTGCCAGTAGGGCACGGGAGTTCTCCTACAATGAGCAGTTCTTC. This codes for CASRAREFSYNEQFF. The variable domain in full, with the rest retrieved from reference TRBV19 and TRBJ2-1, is DGGITQSPKYLFRKEGQNVTLSCEQNLNHDAMYWYRQDPGQGLRLIYYSQIVNDFQKGDIAEGYSVSREKKESFPLTVTSAQKNPTAFYLCASRAREFSYNEQFFGPGTRLTVL.